These 10 T cell receptor beta chains came from one sample sequenced in a study of blood T cell repertoires in COVID-19. Profiled with immunoSEQ multiplex PCR; TCRdb holds only in-frame clones, not every one. The table includes 200,000 or so clones, about 79% detected once. The sequencing input was peripheral blood. The receptors here all came from a human donor in a cohort sampled during active COVID-19.

The chain links TRBV19 to TRBJ1-1, with 9 bases that match TRBD1. Germline trimming cut 4 bases from V and 5 bases from J; bases unmatched to any gene: 8. Germline V gene sequence: CDR1 LNHDA, CDR2 SQIVND (reference sequence). The length of the CDR3 is 15 residues. This CDR3 reads CASSKETGGPTEAFF. DNA of the CDR3: TGTGCCAGTAGTAAGGAGACAGGGGGACCTACTGAAGCTTTCTTT.

This chain connects TRBV6-1 to TRBJ2-7, with unresolved D. Trimming took 0 bases from V and 7 from J, leaving 10 bases between them. The CDR3 sequence is 13 residues long. Germline CDR1 is MNHNS and CDR2 is SASEGT. The CDR3: CASSEASLREQYF. CDR3 nucleotides: TGTGCCAGCAGTGAAGCGTCATTGAGGGAGCAGTACTTC.

The V gene is TRBV5-4, the J gene TRBJ1-1; D may be TRBD1 (5 bases). Germline loops: CDR1 SGHNT, CDR2 YYREEE (reference sequence). The CDR3 runs to 13 residues. V shed 5 bases and J shed 4 bases, with 12 bases lying between them. The CDR3 sequence is CASRSGVRTEAFF. The CDR3 DNA reads as TGTGCCAGCAGATCGGGGGTGCGCACTGAAGCTTTCTTT.

The V and J genes are TRBV7-2 and TRBJ2-3; 8 positions match TRBD2. The germline V gene has CDR1 SGHTA and CDR2 FQGNSA. V dropped 1 base and J dropped 4; count of bases not matched to a gene: 10. The CDR3 runs to 17 residues. DNA of the CDR3: TGTGCCAGCAGCTTAGGTCCTAGCGGGTCCAGCGCAGATACGCAGTATTTT. Encoded protein: CASSLGPSGSSADTQYF.

This chain uses TRBV3-1 (or the pseudogene TRBV3-2) with TRBJ2-1; 9 bases map to TRBD2. The CDR3 consists of 15 residues. CDR1 LGHDT and CDR2 YNNKEL come from the germline V gene (reference sequence). J gave up 6 bases and V 3 bases, and 6 bases lay outside the gene matches. This CDR3 reads CASSHEAGGLNEQFF. CDR3 DNA: TGTGCCAGCAGCCATGAGGCGGGAGGGCTCAATGAGCAGTTCTTC.

The chain is built from TRBV27 and TRBJ1-4; tentatively, D is TRBD1 (6 bases). The CDR3 consists of 13 residues. From germline, CDR1 is MNHEY and CDR2 SMNVEV (reference sequence). V was shortened by 8 bases and J by 4 bases, with 11 bases between the two germline ends. CDR3 coding DNA: TGTGCCAGCGGAGGGGGGGTTAATGAAAAACTGTTTTTT. Translating it yields CASGGGVNEKLFF.

The rearrangement joins TRBV19 to TRBJ2-7; 9 positions match TRBD1. The CDR3 is made up of 14 amino acids. The V gene's germline CDR1 is LNHDA and CDR2 SQIVND (reference sequence). V shed 5 bases, J shed 5 bases, and the junction held 7 bases outside the gene matches. The DNA for the CDR3 is TGTGCCAGTAGTGTACAGGGGGCGCACAACGAGCAGTACTTC. Translating it yields CASSVQGAHNEQYF. Supplemented by reference TRBV19 and TRBJ2-7, the full variable domain reads DGGITQSPKYLFRKEGQNVTLSCEQNLNHDAMYWYRQDPGQGLRLIYYSQIVNDFQKGDIAEGYSVSREKKESFPLTVTSAQKNPTAFYLCASSVQGAHNEQYFGPGTRLTVT.

The chain's CDR3 is CSVDYTNTEAFF. CDR3 coding DNA: TGCAGCGTTGATTACACGAACACTGAAGCTTTCTTT. V and J are TRBV29-1 and TRBJ1-1; D unclear. Germline V gene sequence: CDR1 SQVTM, CDR2 ANQGSEA. With 3 bases removed from V and 1 base from J, the gap between germline ends came to 6 bases. The CDR3 sequence is 12 residues long.

The chain joins TRBV10-2 to TRBJ2-1; 8 bases map to TRBD2. Trimming took 4 bases from V and 7 from J; bases not matched to a gene: 9. CDR1 is WSHSY, CDR2 SAAADI, per germline. CDR3 length equals 15 residues. The CDR3 DNA reads TGCGCCAGCAGTGTTCTACCGGGAGGGGCGAATGAGCAGTTCTTC. This encodes CASSVLPGGANEQFF.

This chain uses TRBV2 with TRBJ2-7, with TRBD1 matching 9 bases. The trim removed 3 bases at V and 3 bases at J, leaving 9 bases unmatched. The CDR3 is 16 residues long. Germline V gene data show CDR1 as SNHLY and CDR2 as FYNNEI. The CDR3 spells CASSDSTGGGIYEQYF. The CDR3 DNA follows: TGTGCCAGCAGTGACAGTACAGGGGGCGGAATCTACGAGCAGTACTTC.